This T cell receptor beta chain was profiled in a study of breast tumors, draining lymph nodes, adjacent tissues. The CDR3 totals 15 residues. V was clipped by 4 bases and J by 5 bases, with 17 bases between them. CDR1 is SGHTA, CDR2 FQGTGA, per germline. TCRdb recomputed calls from the multiplex PCR reads with MiXCR, one row per CDR3 protein. The sample holds some 7,600 distinct CDR3 sequences; about 70% are singletons and the top ten take roughly 39%. Sequenced input: tumor-adjacent breast tissue. The TCR comes from a female donor with breast cancer. Some clones in this sample may be carry-over from other donors' samples. The chain couples TRBV7-3 to TRBJ2-5, with D perhaps TRBD1 (6 bases). The CDR3 DNA follows: TGTGCCAGCAGCTCTACAGGGCCCCCTAGGGAGACCCAGTACTTC. Translated: CASSSTGPPRETQYF. The entire variable domain, with the rest obtained from reference TRBV7-3 and TRBJ2-5, is as follows: GAGVSQTPSNKVTEKGKYVELRCDPISGHTALYWYRQSLGQGPEFLIYFQGTGAADDSGLPNDRFFAVRPEGSVSTLKIQRTERGDSAVYLCASSSTGPPRETQYFGPGTRLLVL.